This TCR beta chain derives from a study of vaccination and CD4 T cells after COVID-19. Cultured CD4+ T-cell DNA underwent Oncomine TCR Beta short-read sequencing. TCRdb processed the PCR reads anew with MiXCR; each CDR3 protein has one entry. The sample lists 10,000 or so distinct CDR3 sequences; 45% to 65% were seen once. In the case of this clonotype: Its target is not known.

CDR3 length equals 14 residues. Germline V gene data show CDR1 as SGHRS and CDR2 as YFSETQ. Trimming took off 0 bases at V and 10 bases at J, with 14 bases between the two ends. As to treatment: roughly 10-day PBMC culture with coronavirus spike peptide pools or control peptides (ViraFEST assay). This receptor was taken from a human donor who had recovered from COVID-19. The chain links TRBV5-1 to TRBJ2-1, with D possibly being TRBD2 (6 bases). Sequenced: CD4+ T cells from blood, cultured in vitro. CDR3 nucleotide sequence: TGCGCCAGCAGCTTGGGCGGGGCGGCGGGCGAGCAGTTCTTC. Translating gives CASSLGGAAGEQFF.